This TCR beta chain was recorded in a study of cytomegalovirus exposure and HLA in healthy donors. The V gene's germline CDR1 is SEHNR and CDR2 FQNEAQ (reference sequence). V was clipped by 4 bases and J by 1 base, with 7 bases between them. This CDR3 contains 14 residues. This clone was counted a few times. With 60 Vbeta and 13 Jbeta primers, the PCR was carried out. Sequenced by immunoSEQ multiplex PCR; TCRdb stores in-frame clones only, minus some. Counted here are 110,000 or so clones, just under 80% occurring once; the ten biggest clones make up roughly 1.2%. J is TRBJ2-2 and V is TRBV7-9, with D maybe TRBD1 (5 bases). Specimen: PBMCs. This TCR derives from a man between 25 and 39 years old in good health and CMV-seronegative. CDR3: CASSSDRNTGELFF. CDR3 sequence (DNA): TGTGCCAGCAGCTCCGACAGGAACACCGGGGAGCTGTTTTTT.